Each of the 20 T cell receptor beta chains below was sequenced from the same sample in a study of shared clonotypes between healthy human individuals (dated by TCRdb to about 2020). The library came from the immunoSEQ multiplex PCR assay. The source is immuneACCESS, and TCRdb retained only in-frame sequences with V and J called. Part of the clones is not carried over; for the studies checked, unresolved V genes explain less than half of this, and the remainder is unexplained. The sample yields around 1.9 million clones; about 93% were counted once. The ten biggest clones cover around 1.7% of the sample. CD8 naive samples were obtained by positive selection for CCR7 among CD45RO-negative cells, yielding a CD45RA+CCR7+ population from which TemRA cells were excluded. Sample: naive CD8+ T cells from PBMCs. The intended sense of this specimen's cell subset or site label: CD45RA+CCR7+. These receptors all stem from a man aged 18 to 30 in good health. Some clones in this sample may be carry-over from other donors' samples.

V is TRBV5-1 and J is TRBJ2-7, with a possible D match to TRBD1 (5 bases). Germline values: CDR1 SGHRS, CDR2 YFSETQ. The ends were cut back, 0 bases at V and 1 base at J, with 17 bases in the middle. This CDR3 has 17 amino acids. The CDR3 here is CASSLASLRALSYEQYF. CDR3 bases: TGCGCCAGCAGCTTGGCCTCTCTCAGGGCCCTATCCTACGAGCAGTACTTC.

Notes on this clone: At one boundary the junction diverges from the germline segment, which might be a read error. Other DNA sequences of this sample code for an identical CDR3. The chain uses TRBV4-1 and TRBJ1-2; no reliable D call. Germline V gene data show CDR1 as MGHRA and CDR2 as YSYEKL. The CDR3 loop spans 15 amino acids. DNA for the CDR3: TGCGCCAGCAGCCAAGCGGTTGCAGTTATCTATGGCTACACCTTT. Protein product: CASSQAVAVIYGYTF.

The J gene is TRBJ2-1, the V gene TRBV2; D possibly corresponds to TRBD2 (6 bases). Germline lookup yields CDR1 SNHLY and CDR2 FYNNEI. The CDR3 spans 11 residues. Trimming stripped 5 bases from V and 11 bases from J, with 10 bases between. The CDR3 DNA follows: TGTGCCAGCAGTCGTACTAGCCAGCAGTTCTTC. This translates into CASSRTSQQFF.

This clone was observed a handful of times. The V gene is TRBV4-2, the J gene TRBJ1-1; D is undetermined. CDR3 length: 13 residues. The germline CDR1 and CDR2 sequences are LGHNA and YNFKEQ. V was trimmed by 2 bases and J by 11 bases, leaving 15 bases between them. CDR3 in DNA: TGTGCCAGCAGCCAATCATACCCGCCTGGGGCTTTCTTT. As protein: CASSQSYPPGAFF.

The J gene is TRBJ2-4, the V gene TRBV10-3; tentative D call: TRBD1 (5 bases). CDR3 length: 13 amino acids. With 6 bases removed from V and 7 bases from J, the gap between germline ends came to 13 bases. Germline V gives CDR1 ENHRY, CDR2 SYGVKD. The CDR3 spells CAIRDRGGNIQYF. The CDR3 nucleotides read TGTGCCATCAGAGACAGAGGTGGGAACATTCAGTACTTC.

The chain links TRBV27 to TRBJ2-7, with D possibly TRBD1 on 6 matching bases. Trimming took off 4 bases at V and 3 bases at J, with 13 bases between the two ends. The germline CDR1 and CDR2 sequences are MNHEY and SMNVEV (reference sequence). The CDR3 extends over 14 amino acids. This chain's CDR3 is CASSSTGSGYEQYF. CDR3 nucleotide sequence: TGTGCCAGCAGTTCAACAGGGTCGGGCTACGAGCAGTACTTC.

CDR3 sequence: CASSFQLAGGETQYF. DNA for the CDR3: TGTGCCAGCAGTTTCCAACTAGCGGGCGGGGAGACCCAGTACTTC. The chain recombines TRBV28 with TRBJ2-5, with 9 bases fitting TRBD2. Germline V gene sequence: CDR1 MDHEN, CDR2 SYDVKM. The CDR3 length is 15 residues. V dropped 3 bases and J dropped 5; count of bases not matched to a gene: 7. The variable domain in full, with the rest retrieved from reference TRBV28 and TRBJ2-5, is DVKVTQSSRYLVKRTGEKVFLECVQDMDHENMFWYRQDPGLGLRLIYFSYDVKMKEKGDIPEGYSVSREKKERFSLILESASTNQTSMYLCASSFQLAGGETQYFGPGTRLLVL.

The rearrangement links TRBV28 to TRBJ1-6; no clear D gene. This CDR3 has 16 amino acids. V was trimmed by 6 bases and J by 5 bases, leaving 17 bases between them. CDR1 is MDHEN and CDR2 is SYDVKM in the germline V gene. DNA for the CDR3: TGTGCCAGCAGGAGAGTGGGGAATGCTGATAATTCACCCCTCCACTTT. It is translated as CASRRVGNADNSPLHF.

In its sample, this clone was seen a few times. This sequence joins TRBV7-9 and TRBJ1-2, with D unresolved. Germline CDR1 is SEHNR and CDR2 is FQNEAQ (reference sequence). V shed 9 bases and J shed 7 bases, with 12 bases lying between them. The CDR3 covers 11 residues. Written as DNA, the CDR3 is TGTGCCAGTAGTAGTGAGGGTGGCTACACCTTC. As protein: CASSSEGGYTF.

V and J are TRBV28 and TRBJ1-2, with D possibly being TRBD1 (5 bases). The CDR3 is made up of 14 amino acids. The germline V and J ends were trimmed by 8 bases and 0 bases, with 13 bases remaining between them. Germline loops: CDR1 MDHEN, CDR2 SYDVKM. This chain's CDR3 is CASGPRGSNYGYTF. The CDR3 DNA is TGTGCCAGCGGCCCAAGGGGATCTAACTATGGCTACACCTTC.

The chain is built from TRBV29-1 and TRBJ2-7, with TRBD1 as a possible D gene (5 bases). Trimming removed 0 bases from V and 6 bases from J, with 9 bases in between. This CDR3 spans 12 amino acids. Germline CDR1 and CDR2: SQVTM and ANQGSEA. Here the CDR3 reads CSVEDLGAEQYF. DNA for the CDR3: TGCAGCGTTGAAGATCTAGGGGCCGAGCAGTACTTC.

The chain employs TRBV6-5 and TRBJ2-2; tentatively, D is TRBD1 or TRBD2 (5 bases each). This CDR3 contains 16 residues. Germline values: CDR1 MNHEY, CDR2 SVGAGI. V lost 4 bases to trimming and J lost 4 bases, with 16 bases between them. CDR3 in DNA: TGTGCCAGCAGTTCTGAACCCGGGACGATCACCGGGGAGCTGTTTTTT. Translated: CASSSEPGTITGELFF.

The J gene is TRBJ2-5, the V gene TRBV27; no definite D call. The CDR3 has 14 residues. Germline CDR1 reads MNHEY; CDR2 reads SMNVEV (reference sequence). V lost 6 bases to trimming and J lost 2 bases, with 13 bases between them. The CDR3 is CASRETGVQETQYF. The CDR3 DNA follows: TGTGCCAGCAGGGAGACGGGCGTACAAGAGACCCAGTACTTC.

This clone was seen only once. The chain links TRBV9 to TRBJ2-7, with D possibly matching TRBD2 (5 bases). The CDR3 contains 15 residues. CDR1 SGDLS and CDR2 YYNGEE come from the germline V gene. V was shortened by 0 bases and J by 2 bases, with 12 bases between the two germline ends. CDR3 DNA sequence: TGTGCCAGCAGCGTAGGTTCGGACTCCCCCTACGAGCAGTACTTC. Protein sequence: CASSVGSDSPYEQYF.

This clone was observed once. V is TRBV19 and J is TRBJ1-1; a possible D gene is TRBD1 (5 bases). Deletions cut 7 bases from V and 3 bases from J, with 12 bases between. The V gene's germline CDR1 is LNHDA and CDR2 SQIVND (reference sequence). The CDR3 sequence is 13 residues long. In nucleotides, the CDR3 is TGTGCCAGTACCATCGGGGGAGACACTGAAGCTTTCTTT. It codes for CASTIGGDTEAFF.

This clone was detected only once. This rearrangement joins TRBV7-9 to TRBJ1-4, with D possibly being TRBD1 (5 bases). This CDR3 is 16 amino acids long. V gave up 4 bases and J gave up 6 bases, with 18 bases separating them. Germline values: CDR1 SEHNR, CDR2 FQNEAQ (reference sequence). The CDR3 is CASSSQNSLGDEKLFF. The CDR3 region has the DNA TGTGCCAGCAGCTCCCAAAATTCGTTGGGGGATGAAAAACTGTTTTTT.

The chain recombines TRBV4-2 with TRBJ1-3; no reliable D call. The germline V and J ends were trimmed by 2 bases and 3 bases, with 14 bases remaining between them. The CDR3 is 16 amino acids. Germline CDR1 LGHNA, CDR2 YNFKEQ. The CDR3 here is CASSQLQRQRGNTIYF. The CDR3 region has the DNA TGTGCCAGCAGCCAATTACAGCGACAACGTGGAAACACCATATATTTT.

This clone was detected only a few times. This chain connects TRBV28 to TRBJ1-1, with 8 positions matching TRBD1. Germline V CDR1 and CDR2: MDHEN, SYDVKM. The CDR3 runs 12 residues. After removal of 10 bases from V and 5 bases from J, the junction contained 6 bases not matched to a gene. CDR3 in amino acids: CATSWTGTEAFF. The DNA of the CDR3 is TGTGCCACTTCATGGACAGGGACTGAAGCTTTCTTT.

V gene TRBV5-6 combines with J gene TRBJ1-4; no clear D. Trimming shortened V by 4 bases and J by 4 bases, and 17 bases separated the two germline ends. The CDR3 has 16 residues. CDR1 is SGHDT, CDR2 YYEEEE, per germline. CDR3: CASSLDGEGRNEKLFF. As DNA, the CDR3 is TGTGCCAGCAGCCTGGACGGTGAAGGCCGTAATGAAAAACTGTTTTTT.

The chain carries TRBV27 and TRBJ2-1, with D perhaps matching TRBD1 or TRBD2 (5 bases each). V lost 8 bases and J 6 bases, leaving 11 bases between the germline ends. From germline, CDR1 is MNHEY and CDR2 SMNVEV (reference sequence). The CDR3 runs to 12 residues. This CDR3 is CASSYGTNEQFF. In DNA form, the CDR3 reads TGTGCCAGCTCCTATGGGACCAATGAGCAGTTCTTC.